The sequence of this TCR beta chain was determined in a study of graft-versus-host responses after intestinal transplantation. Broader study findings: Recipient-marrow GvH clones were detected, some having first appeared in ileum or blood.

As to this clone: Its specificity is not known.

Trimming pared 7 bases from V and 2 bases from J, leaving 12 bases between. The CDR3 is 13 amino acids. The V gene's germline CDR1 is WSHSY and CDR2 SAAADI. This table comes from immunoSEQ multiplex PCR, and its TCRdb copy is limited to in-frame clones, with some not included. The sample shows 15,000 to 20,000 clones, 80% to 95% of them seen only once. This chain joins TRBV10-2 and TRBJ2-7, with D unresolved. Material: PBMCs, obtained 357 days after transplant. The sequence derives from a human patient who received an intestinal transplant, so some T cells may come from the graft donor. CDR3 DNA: TGCGCCAGCACGGCCCCCCCGGCCTACGAGCAGTACTTC. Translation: CASTAPPAYEQYF.